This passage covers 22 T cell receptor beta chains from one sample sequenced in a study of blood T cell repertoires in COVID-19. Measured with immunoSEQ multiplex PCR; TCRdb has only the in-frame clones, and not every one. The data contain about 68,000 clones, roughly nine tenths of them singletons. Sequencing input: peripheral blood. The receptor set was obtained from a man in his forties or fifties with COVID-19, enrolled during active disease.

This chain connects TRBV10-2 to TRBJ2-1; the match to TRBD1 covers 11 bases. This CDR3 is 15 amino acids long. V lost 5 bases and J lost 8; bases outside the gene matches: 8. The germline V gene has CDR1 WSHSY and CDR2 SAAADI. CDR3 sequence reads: CASSPDRGLSYEQFF. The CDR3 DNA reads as TGCGCCAGCAGTCCGGACAGGGGGCTTTCCTATGAGCAGTTCTTC.

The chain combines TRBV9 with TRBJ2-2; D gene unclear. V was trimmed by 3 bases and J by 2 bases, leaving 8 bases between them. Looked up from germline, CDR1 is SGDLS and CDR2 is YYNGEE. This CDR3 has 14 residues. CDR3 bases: TGTGCCAGCAGCGCGACTGGCAACACCGGGGAGCTGTTTTTT. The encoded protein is CASSATGNTGELFF.

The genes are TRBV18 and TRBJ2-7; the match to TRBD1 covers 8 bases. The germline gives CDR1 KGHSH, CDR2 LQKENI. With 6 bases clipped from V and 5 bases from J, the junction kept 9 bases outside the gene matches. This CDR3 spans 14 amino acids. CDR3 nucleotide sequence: TGTGCCAGCTCCCTGTCAGGGGGCTGGGACGAGCAGTACTTC. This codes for CASSLSGGWDEQYF. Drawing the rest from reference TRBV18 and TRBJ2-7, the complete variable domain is NAGVMQNPRHLVRRRGQEARLRCSPMKGHSHVYWYRQLPEEGLKFMVYLQKENIIDESGMPKERFSAEFPKEGPSILRIQQVVRGDSAAYFCASSLSGGWDEQYFGPGTRLTVT.

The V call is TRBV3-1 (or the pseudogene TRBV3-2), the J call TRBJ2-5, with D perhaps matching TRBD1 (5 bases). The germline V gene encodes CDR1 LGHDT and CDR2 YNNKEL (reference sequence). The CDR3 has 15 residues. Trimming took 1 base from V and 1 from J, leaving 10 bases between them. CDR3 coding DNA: TGTGCCAGCAGCCAAGGGGGCTCTCTCCAAGAGACCCAGTACTTC. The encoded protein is CASSQGGSLQETQYF.

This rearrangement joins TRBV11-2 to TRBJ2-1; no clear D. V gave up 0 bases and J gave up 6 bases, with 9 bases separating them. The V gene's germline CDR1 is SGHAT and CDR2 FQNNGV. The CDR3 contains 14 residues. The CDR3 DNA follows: TGTGCCAGCAGCTTAGATCGACAAGCCAATGAGCAGTTCTTC. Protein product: CASSLDRQANEQFF.

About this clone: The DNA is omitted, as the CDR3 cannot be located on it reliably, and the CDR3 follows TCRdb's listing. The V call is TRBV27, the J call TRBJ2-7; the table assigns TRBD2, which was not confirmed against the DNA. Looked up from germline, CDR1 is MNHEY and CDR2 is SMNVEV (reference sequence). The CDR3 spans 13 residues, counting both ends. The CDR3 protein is CASSFSTSGEQYF.

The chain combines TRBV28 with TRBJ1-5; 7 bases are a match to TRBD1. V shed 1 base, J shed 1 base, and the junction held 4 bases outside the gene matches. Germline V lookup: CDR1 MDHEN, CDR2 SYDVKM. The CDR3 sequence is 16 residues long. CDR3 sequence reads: CASSLSRGPSNQPQHF. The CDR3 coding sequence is TGTGCCAGCAGTTTATCAAGGGGGCCAAGCAATCAGCCCCAGCATTTT.

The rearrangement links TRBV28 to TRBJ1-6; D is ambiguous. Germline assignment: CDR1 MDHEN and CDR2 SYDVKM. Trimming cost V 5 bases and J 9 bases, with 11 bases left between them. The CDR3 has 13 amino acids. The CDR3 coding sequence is TGTGCCAGCAGTCCCCTTTTGAGTTCACCCCTCCACTTT. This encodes CASSPLLSSPLHF.

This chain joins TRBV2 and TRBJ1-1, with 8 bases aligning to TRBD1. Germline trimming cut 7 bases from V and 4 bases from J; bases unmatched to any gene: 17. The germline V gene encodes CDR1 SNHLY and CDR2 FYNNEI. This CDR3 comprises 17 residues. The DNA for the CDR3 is TGTGCCAGCAAACCCACACAGGGGGGTGGTTGGAGCACTGAAGCTTTCTTT. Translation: CASKPTQGGGWSTEAFF. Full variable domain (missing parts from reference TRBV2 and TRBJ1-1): EPEVTQTPSHQVTQMGQEVILRCVPISNHLYFYWYRQILGQKVEFLVSFYNNEISEKSEIFDDQFSVERPDGSNFTLKIRSTKLEDSAMYFCASKPTQGGGWSTEAFFGQGTRLTVV.

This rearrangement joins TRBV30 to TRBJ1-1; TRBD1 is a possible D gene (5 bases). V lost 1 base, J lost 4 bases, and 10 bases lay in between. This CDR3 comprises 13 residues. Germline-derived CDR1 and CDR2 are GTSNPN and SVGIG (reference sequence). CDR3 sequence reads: CAWSGLGGTEAFF. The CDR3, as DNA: TGTGCCTGGAGTGGGCTGGGGGGCACTGAAGCTTTCTTT.

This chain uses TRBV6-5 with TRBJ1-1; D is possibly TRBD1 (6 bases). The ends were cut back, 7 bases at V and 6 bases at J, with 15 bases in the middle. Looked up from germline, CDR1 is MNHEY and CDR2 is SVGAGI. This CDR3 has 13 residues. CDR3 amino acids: CASIFNRDAEAFF. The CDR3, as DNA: TGTGCCAGCATTTTTAACAGGGATGCTGAAGCTTTCTTT.

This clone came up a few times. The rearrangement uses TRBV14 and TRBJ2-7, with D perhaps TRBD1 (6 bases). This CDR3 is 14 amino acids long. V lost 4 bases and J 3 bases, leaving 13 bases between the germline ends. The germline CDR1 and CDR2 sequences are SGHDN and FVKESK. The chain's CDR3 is CASSREGHNYEQYF. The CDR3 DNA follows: TGTGCCAGCAGCCGAGAGGGACATAACTACGAGCAGTACTTC.

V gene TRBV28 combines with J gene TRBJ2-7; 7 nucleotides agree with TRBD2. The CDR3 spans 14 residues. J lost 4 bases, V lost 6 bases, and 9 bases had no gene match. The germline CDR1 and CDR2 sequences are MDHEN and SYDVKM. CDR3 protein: CASSPQVGGYEQYF. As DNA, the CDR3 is TGTGCCAGCAGCCCCCAGGTGGGGGGGTACGAGCAGTACTTC.

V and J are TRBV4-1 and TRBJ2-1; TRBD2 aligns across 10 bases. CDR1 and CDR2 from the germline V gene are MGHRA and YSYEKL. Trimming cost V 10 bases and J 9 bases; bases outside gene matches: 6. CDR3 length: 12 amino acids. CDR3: CATAGGPGEQFF. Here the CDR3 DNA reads TGCGCCACAGCGGGGGGGCCTGGTGAGCAGTTCTTC.

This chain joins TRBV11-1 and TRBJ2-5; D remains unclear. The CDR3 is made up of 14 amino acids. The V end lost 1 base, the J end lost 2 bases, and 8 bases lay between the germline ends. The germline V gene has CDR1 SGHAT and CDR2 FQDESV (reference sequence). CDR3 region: CASSLDLSQETQYF. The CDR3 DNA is TGTGCCAGCAGCTTAGACCTCAGTCAAGAGACCCAGTACTTC.

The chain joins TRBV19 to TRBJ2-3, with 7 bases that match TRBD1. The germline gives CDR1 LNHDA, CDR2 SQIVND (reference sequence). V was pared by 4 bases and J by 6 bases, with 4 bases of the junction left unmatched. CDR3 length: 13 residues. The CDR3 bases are TGTGCCAGTAGTACGGGGACAGCGGATACGCAGTATTTT. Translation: CASSTGTADTQYF.

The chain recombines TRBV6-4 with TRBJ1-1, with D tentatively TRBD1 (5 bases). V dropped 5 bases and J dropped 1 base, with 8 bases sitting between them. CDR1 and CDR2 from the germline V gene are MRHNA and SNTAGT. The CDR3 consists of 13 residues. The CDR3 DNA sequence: TGTGCCAGCAGTAACACAGGGAACACTGAAGCTTTCTTT. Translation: CASSNTGNTEAFF.

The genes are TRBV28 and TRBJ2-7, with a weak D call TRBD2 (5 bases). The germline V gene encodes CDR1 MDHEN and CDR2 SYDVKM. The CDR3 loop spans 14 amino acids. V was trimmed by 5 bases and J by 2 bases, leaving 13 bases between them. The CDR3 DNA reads TGTGCCAGCAGTCTCGGAGGAACCCCCTACGAGCAGTACTTC. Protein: CASSLGGTPYEQYF.

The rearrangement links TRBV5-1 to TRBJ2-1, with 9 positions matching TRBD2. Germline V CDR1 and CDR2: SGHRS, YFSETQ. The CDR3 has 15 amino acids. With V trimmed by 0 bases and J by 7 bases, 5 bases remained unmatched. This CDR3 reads CASSLVGGGANEQFF. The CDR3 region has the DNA TGCGCCAGCAGCTTGGTTGGCGGGGGGGCGAATGAGCAGTTCTTC. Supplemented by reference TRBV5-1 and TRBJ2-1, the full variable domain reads KAGVTQTPRYLIKTRGQQVTLSCSPISGHRSVSWYQQTPGQGLQFLFEYFSETQRNKGNFPGRFSGRQFSNSRSEMNVSTLELGDSALYLCASSLVGGGANEQFFGPGTRLTVL.

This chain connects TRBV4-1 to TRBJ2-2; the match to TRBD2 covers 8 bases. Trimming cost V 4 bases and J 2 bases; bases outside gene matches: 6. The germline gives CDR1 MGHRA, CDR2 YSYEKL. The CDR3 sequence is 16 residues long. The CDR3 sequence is CASSLSGGGNTGELFF. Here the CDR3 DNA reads TGCGCCAGCAGCCTTTCCGGGGGGGGTAACACCGGGGAGCTGTTTTTT.

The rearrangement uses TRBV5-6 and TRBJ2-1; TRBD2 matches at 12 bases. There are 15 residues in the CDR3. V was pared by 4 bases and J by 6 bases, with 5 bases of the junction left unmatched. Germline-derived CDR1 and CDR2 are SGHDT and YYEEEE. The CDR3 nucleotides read TGTGCCAGCAGCCCCCTAGCGGGGGGGGGCAATGAGCAGTTCTTC. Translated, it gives CASSPLAGGGNEQFF.

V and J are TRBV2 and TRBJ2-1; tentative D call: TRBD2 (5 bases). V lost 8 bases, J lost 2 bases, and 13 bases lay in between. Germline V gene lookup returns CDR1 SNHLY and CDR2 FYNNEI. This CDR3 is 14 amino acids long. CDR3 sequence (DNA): TGTGCCAGCCCTGGGATAGCGACCTACAATGAGCAGTTCTTC. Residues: CASPGIATYNEQFF.